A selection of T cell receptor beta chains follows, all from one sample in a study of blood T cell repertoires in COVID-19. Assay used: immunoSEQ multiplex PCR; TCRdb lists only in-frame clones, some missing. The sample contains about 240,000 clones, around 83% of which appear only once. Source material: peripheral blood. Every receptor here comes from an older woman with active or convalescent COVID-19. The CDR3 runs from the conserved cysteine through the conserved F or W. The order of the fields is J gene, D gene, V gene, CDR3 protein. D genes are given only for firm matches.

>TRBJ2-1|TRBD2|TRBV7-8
CASRGLAGGGNEQFF
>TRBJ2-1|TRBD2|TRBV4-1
CASSQVQTSGYNEQFF
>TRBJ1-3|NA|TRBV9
CASSPTRFPGNTIYF
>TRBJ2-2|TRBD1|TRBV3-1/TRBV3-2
CASSLGTGGIGELFF
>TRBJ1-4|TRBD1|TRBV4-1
CASSLLPRGTNEKLFF
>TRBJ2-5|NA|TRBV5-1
CASSLEGPAQETQYF
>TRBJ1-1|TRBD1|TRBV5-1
CASSLGTGDEAFF
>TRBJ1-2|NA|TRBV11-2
CASSLEGAGGYTF
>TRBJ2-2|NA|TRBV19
CASSIRGFGLSSGELFF
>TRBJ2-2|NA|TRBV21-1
CASSARQGPTGELFF
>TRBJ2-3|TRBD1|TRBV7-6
CASSSISGQRSTDTQYF
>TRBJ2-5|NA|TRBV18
CASSPLQETQYF
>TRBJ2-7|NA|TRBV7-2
CASSLDRASYEQYF
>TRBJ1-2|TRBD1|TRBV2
CASSKGQGTLHTF
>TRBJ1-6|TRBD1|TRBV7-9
CASSSGWTGGSSPLHF
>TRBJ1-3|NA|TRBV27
CASSARVPGNTIYF
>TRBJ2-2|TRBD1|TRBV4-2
CASSPSQTGYTGELFF